The present TCR beta chain was sequenced within a study of spatial heterogeneity in lung cancer. Study information: The cohort: 65 to 80 early-stage, untreated non-small cell lung cancer patients. Median follow-up for sequenced PBMC samples was about two years after resection, when such samples existed.

TCRdb fed the 5' RACE reads into MiXCR, producing one record per CDR3 protein. The sample holds 8,000 to 10,000 distinct CDR3 sequences; roughly 23% are singletons and the top ten take roughly 3.8%. Time point given: blood at routine non-recurrence follow-up after resection. Whole RNA came from tumor, nontumor lung or frozen PBMC and was sequenced without being sorted. A remark on this clonotype: Its matching antigen is unknown.

This CDR3 has 15 residues. V lost 0 bases and J lost 5; bases outside the gene matches: 9. Germline-derived CDR1 and CDR2 are SQVTM and ANQGSEA. General study points: Resection saw ubiquitous expanded tumor TCRs appear in blood more than follow-up did.

The sequence was obtained from a female donor with early-stage non-small cell lung cancer. The specimen comprised PBMCs, sampled at follow-up. The rearrangement links TRBV29-1 to TRBJ1-2, with 7 positions matching TRBD1. The CDR3 here is CSVEESSAQGYGYTF. The DNA for the CDR3 is TGCAGCGTTGAAGAAAGCTCGGCACAGGGGTATGGCTACACCTTC.